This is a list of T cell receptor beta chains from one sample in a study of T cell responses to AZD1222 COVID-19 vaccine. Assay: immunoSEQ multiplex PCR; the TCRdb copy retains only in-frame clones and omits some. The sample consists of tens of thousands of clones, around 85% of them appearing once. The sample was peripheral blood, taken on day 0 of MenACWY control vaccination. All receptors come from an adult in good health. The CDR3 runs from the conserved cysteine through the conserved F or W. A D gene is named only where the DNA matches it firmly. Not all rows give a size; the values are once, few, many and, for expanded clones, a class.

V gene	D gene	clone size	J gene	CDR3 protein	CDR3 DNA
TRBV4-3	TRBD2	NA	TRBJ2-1	CASSRDYAPLAGVVPYNEQFF	TGCGCCAGCAGCCGAGACTATGCCCCGCTAGCGGGAGTGGTGCCCTACAATGAGCAGTTCTTC
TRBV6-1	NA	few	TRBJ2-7	CASSEKFSRDYEQYF	TGTGCCAGCAGTGAAAAATTCTCCCGTGACTACGAGCAGTACTTC
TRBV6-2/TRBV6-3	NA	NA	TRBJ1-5	CASSTSGGGQPQHF	TGTGCCAGCAGCACCTCCGGGGGCGGTCAGCCCCAGCATTTT
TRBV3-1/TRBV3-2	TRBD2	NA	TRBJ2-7	CASSQQLAGGYEQYF	TGTGCCAGCAGCCAACAACTAGCGGGAGGTTACGAGCAGTACTTC
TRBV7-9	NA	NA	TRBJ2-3	CASSFGGNTDTQYF	TGTGCCAGCAGCTTCGGGGGAAATACAGATACGCAGTATTTT
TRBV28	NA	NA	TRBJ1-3	CASSLVTGGNTIYF	TGTGCCAGCAGTTTGGTTACAGGGGGAAACACCATATATTTT
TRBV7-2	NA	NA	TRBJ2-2	CASSLDGGPGELFF	TGTGCCAGCAGCTTAGATGGGGGACCCGGGGAGCTGTTTTTT
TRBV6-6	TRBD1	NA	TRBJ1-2	CASRGDRARDRYGYTF	TGTGCCAGCAGAGGGGACAGGGCTCGCGATCGGTATGGCTACACCTTC
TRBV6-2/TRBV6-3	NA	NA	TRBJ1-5	CASSYGLQSVQPQHF	TGTGCCAGCAGTTACGGGCTCCAGTCCGTTCAGCCCCAGCATTTT
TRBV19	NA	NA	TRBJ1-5	CASSIDIGGSQPQHF	TGTGCCAGTAGTATAGATATCGGGGGATCTCAGCCCCAGCATTTT
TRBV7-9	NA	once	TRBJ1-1	CASSSTGGGTEAFF	TGTGCCAGCAGCTCCACGGGAGGGGGCACTGAAGCTTTCTTT
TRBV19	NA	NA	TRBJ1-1	CASTLGRLGTEAFF	TGTGCCAGTACCTTGGGACGGCTGGGGACTGAAGCTTTCTTT
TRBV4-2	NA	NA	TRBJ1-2	CASSQEKGLGYTF	TGTGCCAGCAGCCAAGAGAAGGGACTCGGCTACACCTTC
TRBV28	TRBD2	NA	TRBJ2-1	CASSFIAGGNNEQFF	TGTGCCAGCAGTTTCATCGCGGGAGGGAACAATGAGCAGTTCTTC
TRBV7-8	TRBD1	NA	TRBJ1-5	CASSLGQGAGQPQHF	TGTGCCAGCAGCCTGGGACAGGGAGCCGGTCAGCCCCAGCATTTT
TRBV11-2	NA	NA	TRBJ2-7	CASSLAASGRRTEQYF	TGTGCCAGCAGCTTAGCCGCATCGGGGCGGAGGACCGAGCAGTACTTC
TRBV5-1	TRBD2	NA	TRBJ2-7	CASSPDVRGDEQYF	TGCGCCAGCAGCCCGGACGTACGGGGGGACGAGCAGTACTTC
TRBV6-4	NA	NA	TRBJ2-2	CASSAGPAPGELFF	TGTGCCAGCAGTGCGGGCCCAGCACCCGGGGAGCTGTTTTTT
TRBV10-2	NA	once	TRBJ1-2	CASSEAGYYGYTF	TGCGCCAGCAGTGAGGCGGGGTACTATGGCTACACCTTC
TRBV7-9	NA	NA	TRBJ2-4	CASSLDTGDIQYF	TGTGCCAGCAGCTTAGACACTGGGGACATTCAGTACTTC
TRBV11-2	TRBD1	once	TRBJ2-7	CASRTTGGGLYEQYF	TGTGCCAGCAGAACTACAGGGGGCGGGCTCTACGAGCAGTACTTC
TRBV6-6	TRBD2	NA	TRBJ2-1	CASSWTSGIANEQFF	TGTGCCAGCAGTTGGACTAGCGGGATAGCCAATGAGCAGTTCTTC
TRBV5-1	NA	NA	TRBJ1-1	CASSLAVDTEAFF	TGCGCCAGCAGCTTGGCTGTGGACACTGAAGCTTTCTTT
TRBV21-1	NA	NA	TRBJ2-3	CASSKAPPEISTDTQYF	TGTGCCAGCAGCAAAGCGCCCCCGGAAATTAGCACAGATACGCAGTATTTT
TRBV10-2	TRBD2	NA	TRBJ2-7	CASSQGLAGPYEQYF	TGCGCCAGCAGCCAAGGACTAGCGGGTCCCTACGAGCAGTACTTC
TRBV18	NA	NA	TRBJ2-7	CASSRGGVPPEQYF	TGTGCCAGCTCACGAGGGGGAGTCCCTCCCGAGCAGTACTTC
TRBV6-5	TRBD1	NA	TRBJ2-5	CASSWDRAGETQYF	TGTGCCAGCAGTTGGGACAGGGCAGGGGAGACCCAGTACTTC